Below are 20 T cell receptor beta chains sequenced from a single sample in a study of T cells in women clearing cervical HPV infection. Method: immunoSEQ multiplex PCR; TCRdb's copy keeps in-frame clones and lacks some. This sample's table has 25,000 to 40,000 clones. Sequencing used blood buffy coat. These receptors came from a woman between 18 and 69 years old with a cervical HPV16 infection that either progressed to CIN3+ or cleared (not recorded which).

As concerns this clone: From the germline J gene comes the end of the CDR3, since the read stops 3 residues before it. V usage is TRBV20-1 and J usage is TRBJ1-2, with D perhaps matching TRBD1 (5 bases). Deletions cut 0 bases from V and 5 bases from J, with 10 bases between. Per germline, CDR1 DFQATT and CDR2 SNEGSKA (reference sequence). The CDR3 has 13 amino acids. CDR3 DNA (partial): TGCAGTGCTAGAGATCCGGGGGGGTATGGC. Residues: CSARDPGGYG. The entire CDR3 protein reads CSARDPGGYGYTF.

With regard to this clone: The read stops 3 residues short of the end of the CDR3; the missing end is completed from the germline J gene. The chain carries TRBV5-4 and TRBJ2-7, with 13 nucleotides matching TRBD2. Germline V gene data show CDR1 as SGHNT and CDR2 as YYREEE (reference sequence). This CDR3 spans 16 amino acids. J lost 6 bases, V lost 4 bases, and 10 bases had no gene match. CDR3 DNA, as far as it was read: TGTGCCAGCAGCGCTACTGCGGGACTAGCGGGAAGCGAG. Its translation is CASSATAGLAGSE. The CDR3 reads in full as CASSATAGLAGSEQYF.

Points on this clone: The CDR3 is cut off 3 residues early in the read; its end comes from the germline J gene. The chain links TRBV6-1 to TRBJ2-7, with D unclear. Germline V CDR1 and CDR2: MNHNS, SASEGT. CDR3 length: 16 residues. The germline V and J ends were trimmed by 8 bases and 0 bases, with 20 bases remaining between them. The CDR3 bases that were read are TGTGCCAGCCGTGTCGGCTTTGGGCAGTCCTCCTACGAG. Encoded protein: CASRVGFGQSSYE. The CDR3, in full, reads CASRVGFGQSSYEQYF.

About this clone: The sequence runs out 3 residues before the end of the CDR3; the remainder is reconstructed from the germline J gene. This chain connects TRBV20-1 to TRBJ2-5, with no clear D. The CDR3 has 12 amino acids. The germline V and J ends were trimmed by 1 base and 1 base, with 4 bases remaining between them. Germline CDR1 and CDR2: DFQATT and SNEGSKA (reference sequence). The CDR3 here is CSARVLQETQYF. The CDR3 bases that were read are TGCAGTGCTAGAGTCCTCCAAGAGACC.

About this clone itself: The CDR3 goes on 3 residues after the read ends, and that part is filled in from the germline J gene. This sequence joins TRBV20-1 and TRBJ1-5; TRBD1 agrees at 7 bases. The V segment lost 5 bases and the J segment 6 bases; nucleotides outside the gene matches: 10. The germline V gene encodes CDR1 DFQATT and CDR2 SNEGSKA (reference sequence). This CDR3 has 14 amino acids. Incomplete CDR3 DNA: TGCAGTGCTTATAACAGGGGATCGGTTCAGCCC. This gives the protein CSAYNRGSVQP. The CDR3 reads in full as CSAYNRGSVQPQHF.

Incomplete CDR3 DNA: TGTGCCAGCTCACCAATCGGGGGGCGACGTAAGGATGAG. Translated, it gives CASSPIGGRRKDE. The full-length CDR3 reads as CASSPIGGRRKDEQFF. The rearrangement joins TRBV18 to TRBJ2-1; D may be TRBD2 (7 bases). The read stops 3 residues short of the end of the CDR3; the missing end is completed from the germline J gene. This CDR3 is built from 16 residues. Germline V gene lookup returns CDR1 KGHSH and CDR2 LQKENI. V gave up 2 bases and J gave up 8 bases, with 19 bases separating them.

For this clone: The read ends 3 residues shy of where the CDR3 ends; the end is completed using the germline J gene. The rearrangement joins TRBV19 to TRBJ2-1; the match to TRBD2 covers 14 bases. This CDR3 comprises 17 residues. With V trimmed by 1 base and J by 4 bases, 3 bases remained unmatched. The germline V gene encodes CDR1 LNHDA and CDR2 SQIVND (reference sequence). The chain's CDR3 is CASSIGTSGGRYNEQFF. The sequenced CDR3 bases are TGTGCCAGTAGTATAGGGACTAGCGGGGGGCGATACAATGAG.

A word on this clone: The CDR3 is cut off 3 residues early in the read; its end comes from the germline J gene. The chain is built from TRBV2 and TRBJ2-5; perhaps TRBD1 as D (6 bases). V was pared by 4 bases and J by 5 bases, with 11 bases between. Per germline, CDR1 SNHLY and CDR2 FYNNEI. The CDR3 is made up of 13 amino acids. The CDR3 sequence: CASSVQGQETQYF. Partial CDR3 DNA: TGTGCCAGCAGTGTCCAGGGGCAGGAGACC.

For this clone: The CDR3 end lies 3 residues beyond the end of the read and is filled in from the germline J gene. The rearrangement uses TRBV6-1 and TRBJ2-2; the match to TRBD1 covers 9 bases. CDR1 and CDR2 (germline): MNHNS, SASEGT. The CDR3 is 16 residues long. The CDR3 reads CASSEGSGTGTEKLFF. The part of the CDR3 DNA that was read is TGTGCCAGCAGTGAGGGGTCCGGGACAGGGACTGAAAAG.

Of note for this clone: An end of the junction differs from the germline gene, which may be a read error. CDR3 bases read: TGCGCCAGCAGCCATCCGAGCGGGGGCGAGGAGGAG. Its protein is CASSHPSGGEEE. The full CDR3 protein reads CASSHPSGGEEELFF. The rearrangement uses TRBV4-2 and TRBJ2-2; 8 bases fit TRBD2. The read ends 3 residues shy of where the CDR3 ends; the end is completed using the germline J gene. CDR1 and CDR2 (germline): LGHNA, YNFKEQ. CDR3 size: 15 residues.

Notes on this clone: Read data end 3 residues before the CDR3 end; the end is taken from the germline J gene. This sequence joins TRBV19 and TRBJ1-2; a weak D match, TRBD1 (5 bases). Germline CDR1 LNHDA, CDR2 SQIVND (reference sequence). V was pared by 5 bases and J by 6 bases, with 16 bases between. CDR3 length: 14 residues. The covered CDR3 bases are TGTGCCAGTAGTCGCGCGGGGGTAGGAGATGGC. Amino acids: CASSRAGVGDG. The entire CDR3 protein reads CASSRAGVGDGYTF.

The sequenced CDR3 bases are TGTGCCAGTAGTATCGGGGGACCCGGGGAG. It yields the protein CASSIGGPGE. The whole CDR3 is CASSIGGPGELFF. The gene calls are TRBV19 and TRBJ2-2; tentatively, D is TRBD2 (6 bases). The CDR3 end lies 3 residues beyond the end of the read and is filled in from the germline J gene. The CDR3 contains 13 residues. Between the trimmed V and J ends, which lost 3 bases and 6 bases, there was a span of 8 bases. CDR1 and CDR2 (germline): LNHDA, SQIVND (reference sequence).

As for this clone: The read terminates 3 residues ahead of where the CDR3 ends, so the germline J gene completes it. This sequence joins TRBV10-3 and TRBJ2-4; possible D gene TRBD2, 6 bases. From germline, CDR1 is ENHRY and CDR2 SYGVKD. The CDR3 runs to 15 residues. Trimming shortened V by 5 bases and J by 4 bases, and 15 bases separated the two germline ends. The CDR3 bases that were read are TGTGCCATCAGTAGGGGTGCGGGGCTTAAAAACATT. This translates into CAISRGAGLKNI. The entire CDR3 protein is CAISRGAGLKNIQYF.

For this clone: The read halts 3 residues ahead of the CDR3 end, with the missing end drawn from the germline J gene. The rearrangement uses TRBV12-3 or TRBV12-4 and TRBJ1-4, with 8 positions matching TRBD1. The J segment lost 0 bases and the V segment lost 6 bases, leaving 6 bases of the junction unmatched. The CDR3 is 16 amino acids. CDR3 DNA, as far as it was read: TGTGCCAGCAGAGACAGGGGTGGGACAACTAATGAAAAA. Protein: CASRDRGGTTNEK. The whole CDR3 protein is CASRDRGGTTNEKLFF.

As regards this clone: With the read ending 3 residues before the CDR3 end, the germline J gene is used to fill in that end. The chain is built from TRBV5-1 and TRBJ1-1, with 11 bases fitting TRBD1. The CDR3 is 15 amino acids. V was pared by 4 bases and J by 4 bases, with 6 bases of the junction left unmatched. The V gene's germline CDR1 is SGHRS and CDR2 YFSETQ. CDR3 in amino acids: CASSRGGTGGTEAFF. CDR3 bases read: TGCGCCAGCAGCCGGGGTGGGACAGGGGGCACTGAA.

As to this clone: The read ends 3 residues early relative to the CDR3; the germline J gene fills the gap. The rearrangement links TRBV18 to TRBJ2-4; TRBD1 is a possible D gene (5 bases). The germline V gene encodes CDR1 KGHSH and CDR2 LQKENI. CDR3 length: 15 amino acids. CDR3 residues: CASSSSLGQGYGQYF. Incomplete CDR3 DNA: TGTGCCAGCTCCTCGAGTCTTGGCCAGGGCTATGGT.

Incomplete CDR3 DNA: TGCGCCAGCAGCTCGGACACGCGAGAGACC. Amino acid sequence: CASSSDTRET. The CDR3 reads in full as CASSSDTRETQYF. The V call is TRBV5-1, the J call TRBJ2-5, with D possibly TRBD1 on 5 matching bases. Coverage ceases 3 residues before the CDR3 finishes, and the germline J gene fills in the end. The CDR3 runs 13 residues. Germline assignment: CDR1 SGHRS and CDR2 YFSETQ. Trimming removed 3 bases from V and 4 bases from J, with 10 bases in between.

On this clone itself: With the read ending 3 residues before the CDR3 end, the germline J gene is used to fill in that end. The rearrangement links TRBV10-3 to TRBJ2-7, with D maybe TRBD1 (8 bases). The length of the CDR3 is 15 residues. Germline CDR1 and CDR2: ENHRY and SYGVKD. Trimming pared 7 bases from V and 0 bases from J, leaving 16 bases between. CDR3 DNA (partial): TGTGCCATCACCGGGACAGGCGGGAGCTCCTACGAG. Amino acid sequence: CAITGTGGSSYE. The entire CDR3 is CAITGTGGSSYEQYF.

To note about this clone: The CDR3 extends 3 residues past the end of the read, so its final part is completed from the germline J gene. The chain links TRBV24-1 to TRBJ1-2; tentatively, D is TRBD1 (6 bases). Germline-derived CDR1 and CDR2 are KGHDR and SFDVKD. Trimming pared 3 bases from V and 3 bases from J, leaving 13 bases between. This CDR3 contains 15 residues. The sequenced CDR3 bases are TGTGCCACCAGTGATACTAAACAGGGTGACTATGGC. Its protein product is CATSDTKQGDYG. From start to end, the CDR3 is CATSDTKQGDYGYTF.

This CDR3 reads CASSPQAYEQYF. Partial CDR3 DNA: TGTGCCAGCAGCCCCCAGGCCTACGAG. The V call is TRBV2, the J call TRBJ2-7; no definite D call. The read gets to within 3 residues of the CDR3 end, and the germline J gene fills in the rest. V lost 6 bases to trimming and J lost 2 bases, with 8 bases between them. The CDR3 spans 12 residues. Germline V gene sequence: CDR1 SNHLY, CDR2 FYNNEI.